What follows describes a single T cell receptor (beta chain). Its antigen target is currently unknown. The input lacks base qualities; no much larger clone sits a single base away. Libraries were made using the immunoSEQ multiplex PCR assay. For the multiplex PCR, a mixture combining 60 forward primers for TCR Vbeta segments and 13 reverse primers for TCR Jbeta segments was used. The CDR3 region of rearranged TCR beta genes was amplified from genomic DNA with a multiplex PCR assay. Amplified TCR beta libraries were sequenced as 87-base-pair reads on the Illumina HiSeq System. Per the original workflow: In a later analysis, 77 million or so unique TCR beta chains were counted across the approximately 670 repertoires, and roughly 11 million of these chains were shared by at least two donors. A nearest-neighbor algorithm error-corrected the raw reads and collapsed the reads into unique sequences, merging closely related sequences to remove PCR and sequencing errors. CDR3 sequences were aligned to IMGT reference sequences to assign V, D and J gene segments. For a sequence to be retained, a match of at least six nucleotides was required to both a V gene segment and a J gene segment. Rearrangements were called productive when the CDR3 lacked stop codons and stayed in frame with V and J; all others were non-productive. CDR3 was defined by IMGT convention, running from the second conserved V-encoded cysteine to the conserved J-encoded phenylalanine. Sequences without an unambiguous match to a single V gene segment were excluded from the earlier analysis of a few hundred of the donors. In an earlier analysis of approximately 590 of the donors, V segments were called functional above 56.7% productive rearrangements and were called segregating when the between-donor standard deviation exceeded 5%. A statistical classification framework was built for diagnosing cytomegalovirus status from the catalog of TCR beta chain sequences. In a later analysis, TCR nucleotide sequences were compared against IMGT/GENE-DB human TR gene sequences so that V and J genes could be assigned. A later analysis assigned CDR3 sequences and most-parsimonious VDJ recombination scenarios with the TCRdist pipeline. A later analysis defined each TCR beta chain by its CDR3 amino acid sequence plus V-gene family, and excluded reads lacking a unique V-gene family. In a later analysis, several hundred highly shared, low-generation-probability nucleotide sequences were removed to address suspected cross-contamination and a sequencing artifact. In a later analysis, a clonal expansion index was calculated for each public chain from normalized within-repertoire ranks of inferred template counts. A later analysis computed generation probabilities with a VDJ recombination model fitted to out-of-frame rearrangements, and checked the results against IGoR. A later analysis scored TCR-TCR, TCR-HLA and TCR-CMV co-occurrence with hypergeometric tests, applying a repertoire-size bias correction to TCR pairs. To estimate false discovery rates, a later analysis permuted the HLA or CMV assignments 20 times. A later analysis grouped co-occurring TCRs with DBSCAN, adding TCRdist sequence similarity when clustering within HLA-allele-positive subsets. Repertoires with fewer than 30,000 or more than 120,000 public chains were left out of co-occurrence clustering, as were five repertoires with anomalous nucleotide sharing. The table was pulled from immuneACCESS by TCRdb, which kept in-frame rearrangements only. Such tables lose some clones; where checked, under half of the loss comes from unresolved V genes, and the rest has no known cause. That table supplies the V and J calls and clone size; D and trimming were determined from the DNA. The sample includes over 100,000 clones, with approximately 81% observed a single time. Of the sample, roughly 7.5% is held by the ten largest clones.

Including the terminal cysteine and phenylalanine, the CDR3 comprises 18 residues. Solely the CDR3 DNA is kept, with 54 bases framed from the first base. The germline V gene provides CDR1 SGHAT and CDR2 FQNNGV. Trimming accounts for 2 bases at V and 2 bases at J, while the number of junction bases matched to no gene is 10. This record comes from a study of cytomegalovirus exposure and HLA in healthy donors listed by TCRdb under 2017. At the level of the whole study: In an earlier analysis of 550 to 750 of the donors, roughly 300 Gb of sequence data and 95 million to 130 million unique TCR beta sequences from roughly 180 million T cells were reported. The study aimed to test whether cataloging public T cell receptors could reveal signatures of past pathogen exposure. In addition to the first cohort of 650 to 800 subjects, a separate validation cohort of some 120 different subjects was used. About 280 gigabases of sequencing data and 78 million or so unique TCR sequences were included in an early release covering about 700 HLA-typed donors. Several DR-DQ haplotypes were treated as single units for association and clustering because of strong linkage in the cohort. The T cell repertoires of several hundred subjects were profiled by immunosequencing and related to cytomegalovirus serostatus. In a later genetic analysis, genome-wide SNP genotypes for about 60% of the 666 donors were used, and that subset was treated as a discovery cohort. Alongside the repertoire data, information on donor age, sex, ethnicity and CMV serostatus was compiled. Every repertoire in the discovery cohort had been generated on one and the same sequencing platform. To study patterns of TCR occurrence, a later analysis re-analyzed previously published TCR beta repertoires from 500 to 850 donors and added high-resolution HLA genotyping. HLA typing included class I and class II loci at four-digit resolution. An earlier analysis of several hundred of the donors applied high-throughput TCR beta sequencing to assess whether each TCR beta V gene segment acted as functional or pseudogenic. Typing coverage varied by locus: about 629-640 donors for A, B, C, DRB1 and DQB1; approximately 500 for DQA1; about 590 for DPA1; under 490 for DPB1. Rather than drawing on any new phenotypic data, the later analysis identified candidate immune exposures from TCR beta sequences and the way those sequences occurred across donors. To predict cytomegalovirus infection status, the study brought together high-throughput TCR immunosequencing, statistical association of individual TCRs with disease status, and machine learning. Of the roughly 400 genotyped donors, 75% to 85% were placed in the genetic ancestry cluster associated with self-reported Caucasian donors. Among roughly 400 genotyped donors of the cohort, an average of approximately 220,000 unique TCR beta nucleotide sequences was sequenced per donor, of which roughly 17% were non-productive.

Overall results and qualifications from the work: The 87-base-pair reads could not distinguish some IMGT-functional V segments, including TRBV6-2 and TRBV6-3, so those segments were excluded. Strong co-occurrence of HLA alleles, especially DR and DQ, made assigning TCR associations to individual alleles difficult. In an earlier analysis of some 640 of the donors, most TCR beta V segments were observed in productive rearrangements about 87% or about 30% of the time, broadly matching IMGT annotations. A later genetic analysis associated a missense DCLRE1C variant with V-gene and J-gene trimming of TCR beta chains, and an independent cohort replicated the association. In a later analysis, TCR association rates were found to vary across HLA loci, with the most associated TCRs seen for DRB1 alleles and the fewest for HLA-C alleles. Compared with the roughly 700-donor mean, donors in an Asian-associated ancestry cluster had fewer N-insertions in productive TCRs, according to a later genetic analysis. In a later analysis, some 18,000 TCR beta sequences were associated with specific HLA alleles at a false discovery rate of 0.05. A cluster of highly shared sequence variants was judged likely to represent a technical artifact of the sequencing pipeline. A further reported finding was that TCR beta sequences accurately predicted the HLA-A and HLA-B alleles for most subjects in the first cohort. A few of the identified cytomegalovirus-associated TCR beta chains were confirmed in vitro to be specific for cytomegalovirus antigens. Most CMV-associated TCR beta chains appeared to be HLA-restricted in a later analysis, and the HLA associations seemed to be driven largely by CMV exposure. Compared with equally common non-associated chains, HLA-associated TCR beta chains in a later analysis were more clonally expanded and had lower generation probabilities. While some public TCRs were present in many individuals, most TCR sequences turned up only very rarely across donors. Because HLA typing was missing for some donors at each locus, association tests included only the typed subset. In the study, around 150 TCR beta chains were listed as associated with cytomegalovirus. In both the original and validation cohorts, the classifier was reported to diagnose cytomegalovirus status with high specificity and sensitivity. In this cohort, only TCR beta chains were sequenced, and detectable features were limited by the absence of alpha or paired-chain data. In a later analysis, several top co-occurrence clusters were reported to appear linked to parvovirus B19, influenza, CMV and Epstein-Barr virus. The authors suggested that the approach could potentially be generalized to other disease states and immunological phenotypes. Correlated functional status among segregating V segments might reflect linkage disequilibrium, but an unknown experimental factor could not be ruled out. The presence/absence analyses assumed that sequencing depth was roughly uniform across donors, and that assumption may not be true. The only immune exposure information available for the cohort was CMV serostatus. Because counts were too low, about 18 rarely observed V segments, including chromosome 9 orphons, were left out of the earlier analysis of 587 of the donors.

In total, roughly 710 healthy bone marrow donors made up the cohort. Cohort members were all nominally healthy when sampled, although unrecorded immune exposures were likely present. The donor tested CMV seronegative, placing the donor among the roughly 350 seronegative members of the cohort. Each donor provided a peripheral blood sample, and peripheral blood mononuclear cells were used for TCR beta sequencing. The Qiagen DNeasy Blood Extraction Kit was used to extract genomic DNA from the blood cell samples. Material for sequencing was PBMCs. This sequence originates from a male donor in good health and CMV-seronegative. This chain joins TRBV11-2 to TRBJ2-7; TRBD2 fits 12 bases in the junction. The CDR3 sequence is CASSLPGLAGLSTYEQYF. The DNA sequence follows: TGTGCCAGCAGCTTACCGGGACTAGCGGGTTTGTCAACCTACGAGCAGTACTTC.